This TCR beta chain is from a study of cytomegalovirus exposure and HLA in healthy donors. The CDR3 runs 15 residues. J gave up 3 bases and V 2 bases, and 5 bases lay outside the gene matches. The germline V gene has CDR1 MNHNS and CDR2 SASEGT. Of note for this clone: The antigen is not known.

The primer mix had 60 Vbeta and 13 Jbeta primers. Authors' processing steps: There were around 80 million unique TCR beta chains by a later count, and some 11 million of them were shared. TCRdb keeps only in-frame clones here, not all; method: immunoSEQ multiplex PCR. V and J calls and clone size are copied from that table; D and trimming were computed from the DNA. This sample has 90,000 to 150,000 clones, with around 79% found just once. Study results and limitations: The study dropped some indistinguishable V segments, TRBV6-2 and TRBV6-3 among them. What a later analysis reportedly showed was that an Asian-associated ancestry cluster had fewer N-insertions than the roughly 700-donor mean. A later analysis found most CMV-associated TCR beta chains apparently HLA-restricted.

This sequence joins TRBV6-1 and TRBJ1-1; TRBD1 matches 8 bases. The sample consisted of PBMCs. This clonotype was sampled from a woman aged 25 to 45 in good health and CMV-seropositive. CDR3 sequence (DNA): TGTGCCAGCAGTGAACGGACAGGGATTTACACTGAAGCTTTCTTT. It yields the protein CASSERTGIYTEAFF.